Listed here is a single TCR beta chain. The sample belongs to a study of blood T cell repertoires in COVID-19. Methods used by the authors: The authors estimated nucleated cell counts from reference gene primer amplification. Profiling relied on immunoSEQ multiplex PCR, and the TCRdb table lists in-frame clones only, not all of them. V and J calls and clone size are copied from that table; D and trimming were computed from the DNA. This table holds roughly 410,000 clones, about 89% found once. CDR1 is SNHLY, CDR2 FYNNEI, per germline. The junction had 15 bases not matched to a gene; V was cut back by 8 bases and J by 2 bases. CDR3 size: 17 residues. Enrolment of Seattle patients took place during active infection, and they were followed longitudinally.

Sequenced: peripheral blood. V gene TRBV2 combines with J gene TRBJ2-7; 10 bases map to TRBD1. This TCR came from an older woman with COVID-19, enrolled during active disease. CDR3 DNA sequence: TGTGCCAGCGCGCTCGAGATGGGCGGACAGGGGGCCTACGAGCAGTACTTC. It is translated as CASALEMGGQGAYEQYF.